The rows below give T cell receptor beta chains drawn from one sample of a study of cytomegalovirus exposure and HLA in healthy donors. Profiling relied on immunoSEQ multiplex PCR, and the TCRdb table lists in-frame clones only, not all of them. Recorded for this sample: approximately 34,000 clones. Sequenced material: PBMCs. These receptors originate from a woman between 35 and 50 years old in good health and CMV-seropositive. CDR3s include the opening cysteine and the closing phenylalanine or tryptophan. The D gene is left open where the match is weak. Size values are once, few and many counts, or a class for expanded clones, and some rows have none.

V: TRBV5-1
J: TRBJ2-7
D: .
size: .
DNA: TGCGCCAGCAGCTCCGAAAGCGCCTACGAGCAGTACTTC
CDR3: CASSSESAYEQYF

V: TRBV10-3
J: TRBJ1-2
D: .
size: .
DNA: TGTGCCATCAGTGAGTCTAGGGAGGATGGCTACACCTTC
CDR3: CAISESREDGYTF

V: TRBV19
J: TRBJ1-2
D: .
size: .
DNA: TGTGCCAGTAATGACAGACTCATAGGAAAATCCGGCTACACCTTC
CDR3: CASNDRLIGKSGYTF

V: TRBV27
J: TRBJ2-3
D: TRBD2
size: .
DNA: TGTGCCAGCAGTACTCGACTAGCCGGGCACACAGATACGCAGTATTTT
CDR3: CASSTRLAGHTDTQYF

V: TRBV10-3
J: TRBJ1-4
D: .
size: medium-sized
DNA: TGTGCCATCAGTGAGTGGGGCAATGAAAAACTGTTTTTT
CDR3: CAISEWGNEKLFF

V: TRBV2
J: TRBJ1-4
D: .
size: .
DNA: TGTGCCAGCAGTGAATGGACAGCGAATGAAAAACTGTTTTTT
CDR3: CASSEWTANEKLFF

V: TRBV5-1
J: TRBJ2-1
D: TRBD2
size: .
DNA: TGCGCCAGCAGCTTGTCCAGCGGGATTGACAATGAGCAGTTCTTC
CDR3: CASSLSSGIDNEQFF

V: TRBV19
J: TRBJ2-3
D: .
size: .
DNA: TGTGCCAGTAGTATTGCGTCGGGGACGCAGTATTTT
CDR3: CASSIASGTQYF

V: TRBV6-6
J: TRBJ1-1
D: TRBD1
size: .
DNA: TGTGCCAGCAGCCCTGGGGACAGGGGACTGAACACTGAAGCTTTCTTT
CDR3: CASSPGDRGLNTEAFF

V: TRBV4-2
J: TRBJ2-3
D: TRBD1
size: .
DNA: TGTGCCAGCAGCCTCGGACAGGCTCTGGAATACGTAACGACCCAGTATTTT
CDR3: CASSLGQALEYVTTQYF

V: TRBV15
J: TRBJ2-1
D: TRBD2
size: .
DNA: TGTGCCACCAGCAGAGAACTAGCGGGAGGTTACAATGAGCAGTTCTTC
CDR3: CATSRELAGGYNEQFF

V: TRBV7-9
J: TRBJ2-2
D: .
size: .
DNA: TGTGCCAGCAGCGGAAGGGACACCGCCGGGGAGCTGTTTTTT
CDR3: CASSGRDTAGELFF

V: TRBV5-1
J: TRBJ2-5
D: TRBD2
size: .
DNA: TGCGCCAGCAGCTTGGTACTAGCGGGACAACAAGAGACCCAGTACTTC
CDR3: CASSLVLAGQQETQYF

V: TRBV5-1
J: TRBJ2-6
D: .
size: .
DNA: TGCGCCAGCAGCTTGGTCGGGAGAACGTCTGGGGCCAACGTCCTGACTTTC
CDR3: CASSLVGRTSGANVLTF

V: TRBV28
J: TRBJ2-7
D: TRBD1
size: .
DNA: TGTGCCAGCAGTTTTAGGGACAGGGGGACCACTCCCAAATCCCGGGAGCAGTACTTC
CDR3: CASSFRDRGTTPKSREQYF

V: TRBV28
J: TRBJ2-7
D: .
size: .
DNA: TGTGCCAGCAGTTTAGGAGGAGAGGGATCCTACGAGCAGTACTTC
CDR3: CASSLGGEGSYEQYF

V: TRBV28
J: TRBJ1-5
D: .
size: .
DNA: TGTGCCAGCAGCTCCCGCCGTCGGGGGGGGCAGCCCCAGCATTTT
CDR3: CASSSRRRGGQPQHF

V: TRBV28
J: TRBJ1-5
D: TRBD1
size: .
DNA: TGTGCCAGCAGTTCCGGGACAGGGGGGTTAAGCGGCAATCAGCCCCAGCATTTT
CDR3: CASSSGTGGLSGNQPQHF

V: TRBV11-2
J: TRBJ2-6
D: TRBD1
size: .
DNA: TGTGCCAGCAGCCCCTGGGACAGTCCCACTGGGGCCAACGTCCTGACTTTC
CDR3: CASSPWDSPTGANVLTF

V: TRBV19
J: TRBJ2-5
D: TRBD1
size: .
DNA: TGTGCCAGTAGCCTACAGGGGTACGAGACCCAGTACTTC
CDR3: CASSLQGYETQYF

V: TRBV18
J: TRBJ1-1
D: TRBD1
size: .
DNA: TGTGCCAGCTCACCATCGACAGGGGGCACTGAAGCTTTCTTT
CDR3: CASSPSTGGTEAFF

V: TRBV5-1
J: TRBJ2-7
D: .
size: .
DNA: TGCGCCAGCAGCCCCTCGGTGGGGCCCTCCTACGAGCAGTACTTC
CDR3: CASSPSVGPSYEQYF

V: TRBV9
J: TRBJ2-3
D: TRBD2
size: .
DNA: TGTGCCAGCAGCCCCAGACTAGCGGGAAAACTAGGCACAGATACGCAGTATTTT
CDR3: CASSPRLAGKLGTDTQYF

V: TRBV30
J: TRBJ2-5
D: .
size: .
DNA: TGTGCCTGGAGTGATACGTACCGGGAGACCCAGTACTTC
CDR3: CAWSDTYRETQYF

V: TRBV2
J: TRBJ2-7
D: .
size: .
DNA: TGTGCCAGCAGTGAGAGCCGGGTGAACTCCTACGAGCAGTACTTC
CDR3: CASSESRVNSYEQYF

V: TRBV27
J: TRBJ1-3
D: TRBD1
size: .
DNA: TGTGCCAGCAGTCCCCGGACAGGGGGCTATTCTGGAAACACCATATATTTT
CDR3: CASSPRTGGYSGNTIYF

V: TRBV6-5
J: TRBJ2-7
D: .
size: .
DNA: TGTGCCAGCAGTTACGGTCCAGGGTGGGAGCAGTACTTC
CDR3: CASSYGPGWEQYF

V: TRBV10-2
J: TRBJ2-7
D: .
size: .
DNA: TGCGCCAGCAGTGAGTTCGATGTGGCCTCGCCCGAGCAGTACTTC
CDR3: CASSEFDVASPEQYF

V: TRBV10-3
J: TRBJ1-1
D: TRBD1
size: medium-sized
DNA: TGTGCCATCAGGGAGGGACAGATGAACACTGAAGCTTTCTTT
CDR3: CAIREGQMNTEAFF

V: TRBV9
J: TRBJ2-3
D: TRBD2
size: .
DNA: TGTGCCAGCAGCGTAGCGGCGGGGGGGCCGGGAGATACGCAGTATTTT
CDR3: CASSVAAGGPGDTQYF

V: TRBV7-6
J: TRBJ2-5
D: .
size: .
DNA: TGTGCCAGCACCTTAGTACAGGGTCCAGAGACCCAGTACTTC
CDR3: CASTLVQGPETQYF

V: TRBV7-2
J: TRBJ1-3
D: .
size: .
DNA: TGTGCCAGCAGCCCATCCACTCGGGCTGGAAACACCATATATTTT
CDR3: CASSPSTRAGNTIYF

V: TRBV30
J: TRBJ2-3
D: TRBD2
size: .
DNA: TGTGCCTGGAGTGGGACTAGCGGGGGCATCTCAGATACGCAGTATTTT
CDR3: CAWSGTSGGISDTQYF

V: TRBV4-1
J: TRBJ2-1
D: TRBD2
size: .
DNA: TGCGCCAGCAGCCGCTTAGCGGGAGAGCCCGGGTTTCAGTTCTTC
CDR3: CASSRLAGEPGFQFF

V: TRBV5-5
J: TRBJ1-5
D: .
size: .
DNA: TGTGCCAGCAGCTTGGGGGGGCTAGGACAGCCCCAGCATTTT
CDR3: CASSLGGLGQPQHF

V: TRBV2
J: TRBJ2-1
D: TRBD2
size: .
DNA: TGTGCCAGCAGTCCCCAGGGCGGGAGGGCCGGTGAGCAGTTCTTC
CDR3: CASSPQGGRAGEQFF

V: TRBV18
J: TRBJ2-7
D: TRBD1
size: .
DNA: TGTGCCAGCTCACTAGGGACAGCTTACGAGCAGTACTTC
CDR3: CASSLGTAYEQYF

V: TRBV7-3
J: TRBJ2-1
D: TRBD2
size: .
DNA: TGTGCCAGCAGCTCGGGGGGCAATGAGCAGTTCTTC
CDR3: CASSSGGNEQFF

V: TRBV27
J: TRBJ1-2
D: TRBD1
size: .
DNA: TGTGCCAGCAGGCGGACAGGGGGGATGTATGGCTACACCTTC
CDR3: CASRRTGGMYGYTF

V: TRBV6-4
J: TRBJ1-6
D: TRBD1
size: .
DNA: TGTGCCAGCAGCAGAGACCCAGGGGGTCCTAATTCACCCCTCCACTTT
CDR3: CASSRDPGGPNSPLHF

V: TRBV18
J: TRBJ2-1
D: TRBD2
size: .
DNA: TGTGCCAGCTCACCCCAGGCGGGGGGGATGAATGAGCAGTTCTTC
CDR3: CASSPQAGGMNEQFF

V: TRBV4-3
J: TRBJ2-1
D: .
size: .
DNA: TGCGCCAGCAGCCAAGAGGAATGGGCCCTACCCAATGAGCAGTTCTTC
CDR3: CASSQEEWALPNEQFF

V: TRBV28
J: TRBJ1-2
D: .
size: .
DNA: TGTGCCAGCAGTTTAAGGGGAGGGTATAGGTATGGCTACACCTTC
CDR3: CASSLRGGYRYGYTF

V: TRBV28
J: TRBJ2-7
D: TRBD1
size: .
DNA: TGTGCCAGCAACCTCCGGGACAGGGTAGAGTACGAGCAGTACTTC
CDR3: CASNLRDRVEYEQYF

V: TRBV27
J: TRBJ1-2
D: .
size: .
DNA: TGTGCCAGCAGTCCTTTGGACAGTTTCGGATATGGCTACACCTTC
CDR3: CASSPLDSFGYGYTF